This passage covers 16 T cell receptor beta chains from one sample sequenced in a study of cytomegalovirus exposure and HLA in healthy donors. The table came from immunoSEQ multiplex PCR; TCRdb's copy has only in-frame clones and leaves some out. This sample carries 150,000 to 200,000 clones, more than 70% of them seen once, and the ten largest clones take over 1.1%. What was sequenced was PBMCs. The source of these receptors is a woman younger than 30 in good health and CMV-seronegative.

The rearrangement links TRBV30 to TRBJ1-4; TRBD1 is a possible D gene (5 bases). V was shortened by 0 bases and J by 7 bases, with 12 bases between the two germline ends. There are 14 residues in the CDR3. Germline CDR1 and CDR2: GTSNPN and SVGIG (reference sequence). The CDR3 DNA sequence: TGTGCCTGGAGTGTAGGGCAGGGTCTTGAAAAACTGTTTTTT. Its translation is CAWSVGQGLEKLFF.

The chain employs TRBV16 and TRBJ1-1; weak D call: TRBD1 (5 bases). The CDR3 loop spans 11 amino acids. The ends were cut back, 4 bases at V and 9 bases at J, with 9 bases in the middle. The V gene's germline CDR1 is KGHSY and CDR2 FQNENV. The CDR3 DNA sequence: TGTGCCAGCAGCCTACCAGGGAAAGCTTTCTTT. This codes for CASSLPGKAFF.

The rearrangement uses TRBV10-2 and TRBJ2-5; weak D call: TRBD2 (6 bases). The CDR3 runs to 14 residues. Trimming left V 8 bases short and J 5 bases short, with 18 bases between. Germline V CDR1 and CDR2: WSHSY, SAAADI. The CDR3 protein is CASGGSTLGETQYF. CDR3 nucleotides: TGCGCCAGCGGAGGGTCGACTCTGGGGGAGACCCAGTACTTC.

This rearrangement joins TRBV7-6 to TRBJ1-1, with TRBD1 as a possible D gene (5 bases). V was trimmed by 5 bases and J by 6 bases, leaving 22 bases between them. This CDR3 contains 16 residues. Looked up from germline, CDR1 is SGHVS and CDR2 is FNYEAQ. In DNA form, the CDR3 reads TGTGCCAGCAGCCCTAAGGGGAGGGGCAATAAAGCTGAAGCTTTCTTT. Translation gives CASSPKGRGNKAEAFF.

This clone was observed a few times. The chain carries TRBV5-6 and TRBJ1-2; TRBD1 matches 7 bases. Germline CDR1 and CDR2: SGHDT and YYEEEE. The CDR3 is 15 residues long. The trim removed 1 base at V and 2 bases at J, leaving 5 bases unmatched. Here the CDR3 DNA reads TGTGCCAGCAGCTTGAGGCGACAGGGAAACTATGGCTACACCTTC. This codes for CASSLRRQGNYGYTF.

The chain uses TRBV9 and TRBJ2-7, with D maybe TRBD2 (6 bases). Germline CDR1 is SGDLS and CDR2 is YYNGEE. Trimming left V 0 bases short and J 6 bases short, with 10 bases between. CDR3 size: 13 residues. The CDR3 sequence is CASSVESGVEQYF. The CDR3, as DNA: TGTGCCAGCAGCGTAGAATCGGGGGTCGAGCAGTACTTC.

This chain links TRBV27 with TRBJ1-2; D not resolved. This CDR3 is built from 15 residues. The germline gives CDR1 MNHEY, CDR2 SMNVEV (reference sequence). The V gene lost 5 bases and the J gene lost 0 bases, with 13 bases spanning the gap. CDR3 region: CASSPDGRANYGYTF. CDR3 DNA: TGTGCCAGCAGTCCGGACGGGAGGGCTAACTATGGCTACACCTTC.

This clone was observed once. J is TRBJ2-5 and V is TRBV6-1; 9 nucleotides line up with TRBD1. V trimming: 6 bases; J trimming: 5 bases; junction bases outside the gene matches: 4. This CDR3 has 13 residues. The V gene's germline CDR1 is MNHNS and CDR2 SASEGT. The CDR3 bases are TGTGCCAGCAGGGGACAGGGAAGGGAGACCCAGTACTTC. It codes for CASRGQGRETQYF.

The chain employs TRBV5-1 and TRBJ2-1; D possibly corresponds to TRBD1 (5 bases). The ends were cut back, 3 bases at V and 6 bases at J, with 13 bases in the middle. The CDR3 sequence is 14 residues long. In germline, CDR1 is SGHRS, CDR2 YFSETQ. The CDR3 DNA is TGCGCCAGCAGCTATCAGGGAATTGGCAATGAGCAGTTCTTC. This codes for CASSYQGIGNEQFF. Full variable domain (outside the CDR3, taken from reference TRBV5-1 and TRBJ2-1): KAGVTQTPRYLIKTRGQQVTLSCSPISGHRSVSWYQQTPGQGLQFLFEYFSETQRNKGNFPGRFSGRQFSNSRSEMNVSTLELGDSALYLCASSYQGIGNEQFFGPGTRLTVL.

This rearrangement joins TRBV6-1 to TRBJ2-3; TRBD1 matches 9 bases. The CDR3 has 16 amino acids. The J segment lost 4 bases and the V segment lost 3 bases, leaving 8 bases of the junction unmatched. Per the germline V gene, CDR1 is MNHNS and CDR2 is SASEGT. The CDR3 region is CASSEIVGQGSDTQYF. DNA for the CDR3: TGTGCCAGCAGTGAGATAGTGGGACAGGGATCAGATACGCAGTATTTT.

The chain couples TRBV19 to TRBJ1-2, with unresolved D. Germline-derived CDR1 and CDR2 are LNHDA and SQIVND (reference sequence). CDR3 length: 14 residues. The V end was cut by 3 bases, the J end by 3 bases, with 11 bases between. CDR3 DNA sequence: TGTGCCAGTAGTATCAAGCGGGATGACTATGGCTACACCTTC. As protein: CASSIKRDDYGYTF.

The chain recombines TRBV27 with TRBJ1-5, with no clear D. The CDR3 extends over 13 amino acids. Germline CDR1 MNHEY, CDR2 SMNVEV (reference sequence). The V and J ends lost 3 bases and 0 bases respectively, with 3 bases between them. The CDR3 DNA sequence: TGTGCCAGCAGTTTCAATAGCAATCAGCCCCAGCATTTT. This translates into CASSFNSNQPQHF.

J is TRBJ2-7 and V is TRBV27; D might be TRBD2 (6 bases). Trimming cost V 9 bases and J 3 bases, with 9 bases left between them. This CDR3 has 11 residues. The V gene's germline CDR1 is MNHEY and CDR2 SMNVEV (reference sequence). In DNA, the CDR3 is TGTGCCAGTGGGGAGGACTACGAGCAGTACTTC. As protein: CASGEDYEQYF.

The chain carries TRBV10-3 and TRBJ1-3; 12 bases map to TRBD1. V shed 11 bases, J shed 4 bases, and the junction held 36 bases outside the gene matches. The CDR3 consists of 24 residues. Germline V lookup: CDR1 ENHRY, CDR2 SYGVKD. The DNA for the CDR3 is TGTGCCTTCACCCCCCCCGCCCCCACTGCGGGGGACAGGGGGCGGATCTGGATGGGAAACACCATATATTTT. It yields the protein CAFTPPAPTAGDRGRIWMGNTIYF.

The genes are TRBV7-2 and TRBJ2-7; 16 nucleotides match TRBD2. V lost 2 bases and J lost 5; bases outside the gene matches: 9. This CDR3 comprises 18 residues. Germline loops: CDR1 SGHTA, CDR2 FQGNSA. This chain's CDR3 is CASSLRGTSGRAGDEQYF. The CDR3 DNA reads as TGTGCCAGCAGCTTAAGAGGGACTAGCGGGAGGGCCGGGGACGAGCAGTACTTC.

This chain joins TRBV7-2 and TRBJ2-7; D is unclear. CDR1 is SGHTA and CDR2 is FQGNSA in the germline V gene. The CDR3 is 13 residues long. V gave up 2 bases and J gave up 7 bases, with 12 bases separating them. CDR3 region: CASSLSSGVEQYF. CDR3 sequence (DNA): TGTGCCAGCAGCTTATCGTCCGGAGTTGAGCAGTACTTC.